A single sample gave rise to the 9 T cell receptor beta chains below, sequenced in a study of shared clonotypes between healthy human individuals. Clones were sequenced by immunoSEQ multiplex PCR, and TCRdb holds only the in-frame ones, with some missing. This sample carries about 980,000 clones, 60% to 85% of them seen once, and the ten largest clones take 1.5%. Sequences were obtained from memory CD4+ T cells sorted from blood. Indicated subset: CD45RA-negative fraction. The receptor set was obtained from a man aged 18 to 30 in good health.

This clone was found many times. The same CDR3 arises from other DNA sequences in this sample as well. The chain has TRBV5-1 and TRBJ2-2; 10 bases align to TRBD1. V lost 5 bases and J lost 5; bases outside the gene matches: 3. Germline CDR1 reads SGHRS; CDR2 reads YFSETQ. This CDR3 spans 14 amino acids. The CDR3 sequence: CASSRDRGTGELFF. The CDR3 nucleotides are TGCGCCAGCAGTCGGGACAGGGGAACCGGGGAGCTGTTTTTT.

CDR3 in amino acids: CASSSPGTGGTGELFF. The CDR3 DNA reads as TGTGCCAGCAGCTCGCCCGGGACAGGAGGCACCGGGGAGCTGTTTTTT. The gene calls are TRBV7-3 and TRBJ2-2, with 8 bases that match TRBD1. The CDR3 spans 16 residues. Germline V gene data show CDR1 as SGHTA and CDR2 as FQGTGA. V was clipped by 4 bases and J by 4 bases; unmatched bases: 8.

The chain has TRBV4-1 and TRBJ2-1; no firm D call. This CDR3 is 13 amino acids long. With 1 base removed from V and 8 bases from J, the gap between germline ends came to 9 bases. Germline V gene sequence: CDR1 MGHRA, CDR2 YSYEKL. The CDR3 region has the DNA TGCGCCAGCAGCCAAGGAGAAGGGTATGAGCAGTTCTTC. Its translation: CASSQGEGYEQFF.

With respect to this clone: The sample contains more than one DNA sequence encoding this CDR3. This rearrangement joins TRBV4-1 to TRBJ2-5; D remains unclear. V lost 2 bases and J 4 bases, leaving 8 bases between the germline ends. Per germline, CDR1 MGHRA and CDR2 YSYEKL. The CDR3 is made up of 13 amino acids. The CDR3 loop is CASSQWRRETQYF. CDR3 in DNA: TGCGCCAGCAGCCAATGGCGTCGAGAGACCCAGTACTTC.

The chain joins TRBV18 to TRBJ1-2, with TRBD1 as a possible D gene (5 bases). V lost 2 bases and J 10 bases, leaving 14 bases between the germline ends. The length of the CDR3 is 13 residues. Germline lookup yields CDR1 KGHSH and CDR2 LQKENI. The CDR3 loop is CASSPGPAGDYTF. CDR3 DNA: TGTGCCAGCTCACCAGGGCCTGCGGGGGACTACACCTTC.

The chain is built from TRBV29-1 and TRBJ1-1, with D hard to call. The V end lost 4 bases, the J end lost 2 bases, and 8 bases lay between the germline ends. Germline V gives CDR1 SQVTM, CDR2 ANQGSEA. CDR3 length: 12 residues. The CDR3 loop is CSVVVTNTEAFF. The DNA for the CDR3 is TGCAGCGTTGTTGTCACTAACACTGAAGCTTTCTTT. Full variable domain (rest looked up from reference TRBV29-1 and TRBJ1-1): SAVISQKPSRDICQRGTSLTIQCQVDSQVTMMFWYRQQPGQSLTLIATANQGSEATYESGFVIDKFPISRPNLTFSTLTVSNMSPEDSSIYLCSVVVTNTEAFFGQGTRLTVV.

This clone was observed a few times. For the CDR3, the DNA is TGTGCCTGGAGTGGGAGAAATAGCAATCAGCCCCAGCATTTT. It specifies CAWSGRNSNQPQHF. The chain joins TRBV30 to TRBJ1-5; no clear D gene. Germline CDR1 is GTSNPN and CDR2 is SVGIG (reference sequence). V dropped 1 base and J dropped 0 bases, with 7 bases sitting between them. This CDR3 is 14 amino acids long.

The gene calls are TRBV28 and TRBJ1-5; no definite D call. The CDR3 runs to 11 residues. Germline loops: CDR1 MDHEN, CDR2 SYDVKM. Trimming removed 6 bases from V and 9 bases from J, with 9 bases in between. The CDR3 is CASSSRWPQHF. CDR3 in DNA: TGTGCCAGCAGCTCAAGGTGGCCCCAGCATTTT.

The chain uses TRBV7-6 and TRBJ2-6, with 7 positions matching TRBD2. This CDR3 is 19 amino acids long. Germline CDR1 and CDR2: SGHVS and FNYEAQ. The trim removed 5 bases at V and 0 bases at J, leaving 13 bases unmatched. CDR3: CASSLLVGGILSGANVLTF. CDR3 sequence (DNA): TGTGCCAGCAGCCTATTGGTGGGGGGGATCCTCTCTGGGGCCAACGTCCTGACTTTC.